The 20 T cell receptor beta chains in this list originate from one sample, sequenced in a study of Graves' ophthalmopathy and Graves' hyperthyroidism. RNA transcripts were the source from which TCR beta CDR3 regions were amplified. Investigators did first-round RT-PCR with HTBI primers, then second-round multiplex PCR. In TCRdb, the multiplex PCR reads were re-called with MiXCR into one record per CDR3 protein. The repertoire includes some 350,000 distinct CDR3 sequences, about 15% of them detected once, and 2.4% sits in the top ten. The material sequenced was peripheral blood. The receptors stem from an adult woman with stable Graves' hyperthyroidism.

Many counts were recorded for this clonotype. The chain is built from TRBV4-1 and TRBJ1-2; TRBD1 matches at 9 bases. Losses at the gene ends were 0 bases for V and 4 bases for J; bases not matched to a gene: 6. The CDR3 contains 16 residues. Germline loops: CDR1 MGHRA, CDR2 YSYEKL. The CDR3 coding sequence is TGCGCCAGCAGCCAAGATATGGGACAGGGTGGCTATGGCTACACCTTC. Translated, it gives CASSQDMGQGGYGYTF.

For this clonotype: A read error is possible here, since a much larger clone lies one base away. This chain joins TRBV7-3 and TRBJ1-1; 8 nucleotides agree with TRBD1. From germline, CDR1 is SGHTA and CDR2 FQGTGA. The CDR3 is 16 amino acids. The DNA for the CDR3 is TGTGCCAGCAGCTTAAATTATGGACAGGGCGCGCCTGAAGCTGTCTTT. It yields the protein CASSLNYGQGAPEAVF.

This clonotype has a count of ten or more. The genes are TRBV2 and TRBJ1-5; a possible D gene is TRBD1 (5 bases). The CDR3 sequence is 12 residues long. Trimming left V 0 bases short and J 16 bases short, with 13 bases between. Germline-derived CDR1 and CDR2 are SNHLY and FYNNEI. The CDR3 DNA sequence: TGTGCCAGCAGTGAAGCGGTGGGGGTCAGACATTTT. Its protein is CASSEAVGVRHF.

This clonotype was detected many times. The V and J genes are TRBV6-1 and TRBJ1-5; D possibly corresponds to TRBD1 (5 bases). CDR1 and CDR2 (germline): MNHNS, SASEGT. Trimming shortened V by 0 bases and J by 6 bases, and 15 bases separated the two germline ends. This CDR3 comprises 16 residues. The CDR3 DNA sequence: TGTGCCAGCAGTGAAGCCAGGGCAGGGAGGTTTCAGCCCCAGCATTTT. Its protein is CASSEARAGRFQPQHF.

The chain carries TRBV6-2 or TRBV6-3 and TRBJ2-5; 16 bases fit TRBD2. Germline V gene sequence: CDR1 MNHEY, CDR2 SVGEGT. The CDR3 length is 18 residues. Unmatched junction bases numbered 11, after V lost 5 bases and J lost 5 bases. The CDR3 loop is CASSPPGTSGGAVETQYF. CDR3 sequence (DNA): TGTGCCAGCAGTCCCCCCGGGACTAGCGGGGGGGCGGTTGAGACCCAGTACTTC.

This chain connects TRBV12-3 or TRBV12-4 to TRBJ2-2; D possibly corresponds to TRBD1 (5 bases). With 7 bases removed from V and 1 base from J, the gap between germline ends came to 10 bases. CDR3 length: 14 residues. This CDR3 reads CASMSTGNTGELFF. The DNA of the CDR3 is TGTGCCAGCATGTCCACAGGGAACACCGGGGAGCTGTTTTTT.

This clonotype has ten or more counts. The chain joins TRBV11-2 to TRBJ2-5; 11 bases are shared with TRBD2. Germline assignment: CDR1 SGHAT and CDR2 FQNNGV. The V segment lost 5 bases and the J segment 0 bases; nucleotides outside the gene matches: 5. CDR3 length: 16 residues. CDR3 amino acids: CASSLTSGSYQETQYF. CDR3 DNA: TGTGCCAGCAGCCTCACTAGCGGGAGCTACCAAGAGACCCAGTACTTC.

This clonotype was seen ten or more times. The V call is TRBV24-1, the J call TRBJ2-5, with 9 bases matching TRBD2. The length of the CDR3 is 14 residues. Germline values: CDR1 KGHDR, CDR2 SFDVKD. V lost 11 bases, J lost 1 base, and 7 bases stayed unmatched. The DNA for the CDR3 is TGTGCCAGCGTGACTAGCGGCCCCCAAGAGACCCAGTACTTC. This gives the protein CASVTSGPQETQYF.

In this sample, this clonotype turned up many times. Here the CDR3 reads CASSYSTSGSDEQYF. The CDR3 DNA sequence: TGTGCCAGCAGTTACTCTACTAGCGGGAGCGACGAGCAGTACTTC. The chain employs TRBV6-5 and TRBJ2-7; 11 nucleotides align to TRBD2. The CDR3 consists of 15 residues. J gave up 5 bases and V 0 bases, and 3 bases lay outside the gene matches. Per the germline V gene, CDR1 is MNHEY and CDR2 is SVGAGI.

This clonotype was seen at least ten times. It is likely a read error, because the conserved phenylalanine at the end of the CDR3 is missing. The CDR3 is CASSLGGHSNQPQHS. As DNA, the CDR3 is TGTGCCAGCAGTTTGGGGGGCCATAGCAATCAGCCCCAGCATTCT. The gene calls are TRBV12-3 or TRBV12-4 and TRBJ1-5; the D gene is possibly TRBD1 (6 bases). CDR3 length: 15 residues. V was pared by 3 bases and J by 0 bases, with 9 bases between.

This clonotype came up many times. V usage is TRBV7-2 and J usage is TRBJ2-7, with D perhaps matching TRBD1 or TRBD2 (5 bases each). The V end lost 0 bases, the J end lost 0 bases, and 15 bases lay between the germline ends. This CDR3 is 17 amino acids long. CDR1 SGHTA and CDR2 FQGNSA come from the germline V gene. CDR3 residues: CASSLAFLRDGSYEQYF. The DNA for the CDR3 is TGTGCCAGCAGCTTAGCTTTCCTTCGGGACGGCTCCTACGAGCAGTACTTC. The full variable domain, in which reference TRBV7-2 and TRBJ2-7 provide the parts outside the CDR3, is GAGVSQSPSNKVTEKGKDVELRCDPISGHTALYWYRQSLGQGLEFLIYFQGNSAPDKSGLPSDRFSAERTGGSVSTLTIQRTQQEDSAVYLCASSLAFLRDGSYEQYFGPGTRLTVT.

This clonotype came up many times. The chain employs TRBV28 and TRBJ1-2, with D maybe TRBD1 (5 bases). The CDR3 consists of 16 residues. Germline CDR1 MDHEN, CDR2 SYDVKM. The ends were cut back, 2 bases at V and 4 bases at J, with 17 bases in the middle. The CDR3 loop is CASSLGRGGITYGYTF. The CDR3 DNA reads as TGTGCCAGCAGTTTAGGTCGGGGGGGAATAACCTATGGCTACACCTTC.

This clonotype appeared a few times. This chain links TRBV6-1 with TRBJ1-2, with D hard to call. Trimming took 2 bases from V and 5 from J, leaving 12 bases between them. Germline V gene sequence: CDR1 MNHNS, CDR2 SASEGT. CDR3 length: 14 residues. The CDR3 DNA reads TGTGCCAGCAGTGAAAGTGGGCCGGATTATGGCTACACCTTC. It is translated as CASSESGPDYGYTF.

This clonotype occurred many times. The chain is built from TRBV7-9 and TRBJ2-7, with 7 bases aligning to TRBD1. The CDR3 is made up of 13 amino acids. Germline V CDR1 and CDR2: SEHNR, FQNEAQ (reference sequence). V dropped 3 bases and J dropped 5; count of bases not matched to a gene: 4. The DNA of the CDR3 is TGTGCCAGCAGCTTGTGGCAGGGGGACGAGCAGTACTTC. Translated, it gives CASSLWQGDEQYF. Based on the CDR3 plus reference TRBV7-9 and TRBJ2-7, the full variable domain is DTGVSQNPRHKITKRGQNVTFRCDPISEHNRLYWYRQTLGQGPEFLTYFQNEAQLEKSRLLSDRFSAERPKGSFSTLEIQRTEQGDSAMYLCASSLWQGDEQYFGPGTRLTVT.

The chain joins TRBV11-2 to TRBJ2-5; 15 positions agree with TRBD2. Trimming cost V 2 bases and J 4 bases; bases outside gene matches: 5. The germline CDR1 and CDR2 sequences are SGHAT and FQNNGV. CDR3 length: 17 amino acids. The CDR3 DNA follows: TGTGCCAGCAGCTTATGGACTAGCGGGAGGGCCGGAGAGACCCAGTACTTC. It encodes CASSLWTSGRAGETQYF.

This sequence joins TRBV11-1 and TRBJ2-3; 7 bases align to TRBD1. Germline V gene sequence: CDR1 SGHAT, CDR2 FQDESV (reference sequence). The CDR3 extends over 14 amino acids. V was clipped by 3 bases and J by 5 bases; unmatched bases: 5. The CDR3 reads CASSLRGLGDTQYF. CDR3 bases: TGTGCCAGCAGCTTGAGGGGGCTTGGAGATACGCAGTATTTT.

To note about this clonotype: This could be a read error, since a much larger clone is one nucleotide away. The CDR3 DNA reads TGTGCCACCGGCCAGGGAAATCAGCCCCAGCATTTT. Translated, it gives CATGQGNQPQHF. This rearrangement joins TRBV24-1 to TRBJ1-5; D is possibly TRBD1 (5 bases). Germline V gene sequence: CDR1 KGHDR, CDR2 SFDVKD. Trimming shortened V by 9 bases and J by 4 bases, and 9 bases separated the two germline ends. This CDR3 has 12 residues.

This clonotype came up many times. The rearrangement joins TRBV28 to TRBJ1-2, with a weak D call TRBD1 (6 bases). The CDR3 length is 14 residues. Germline lookup yields CDR1 MDHEN and CDR2 SYDVKM. V dropped 8 bases and J dropped 3 bases, with 16 bases sitting between them. The CDR3 region is CASSQGWGDYGYTF. CDR3 nucleotide sequence: TGTGCCAGCTCGCAGGGGTGGGGGGACTATGGCTACACCTTC.

This clonotype was seen a handful of times. The chain recombines TRBV11-2 with TRBJ2-4, with D uncertain. The CDR3 runs to 14 residues. The germline gives CDR1 SGHAT, CDR2 FQNNGV. The V and J ends lost 2 bases and 8 bases respectively, with 13 bases between them. CDR3 residues: CASSLSPGSDIQYF. The DNA of the CDR3 is TGTGCCAGCAGCTTATCCCCGGGTTCGGACATTCAGTACTTC.

On this clonotype: Sequence at one end of the junction differs from germline and may be a read error. This chain joins TRBV20-1 and TRBJ2-7; D not certain. CDR3 length: 14 amino acids. Germline V CDR1 and CDR2: DFQATT, SNEGSKA (reference sequence). CDR3 coding DNA: TGCAGTGCTAGACTCCCGGTACAGTCCTACGATCAGTACTTC. Its translation is CSARLPVQSYDQYF.